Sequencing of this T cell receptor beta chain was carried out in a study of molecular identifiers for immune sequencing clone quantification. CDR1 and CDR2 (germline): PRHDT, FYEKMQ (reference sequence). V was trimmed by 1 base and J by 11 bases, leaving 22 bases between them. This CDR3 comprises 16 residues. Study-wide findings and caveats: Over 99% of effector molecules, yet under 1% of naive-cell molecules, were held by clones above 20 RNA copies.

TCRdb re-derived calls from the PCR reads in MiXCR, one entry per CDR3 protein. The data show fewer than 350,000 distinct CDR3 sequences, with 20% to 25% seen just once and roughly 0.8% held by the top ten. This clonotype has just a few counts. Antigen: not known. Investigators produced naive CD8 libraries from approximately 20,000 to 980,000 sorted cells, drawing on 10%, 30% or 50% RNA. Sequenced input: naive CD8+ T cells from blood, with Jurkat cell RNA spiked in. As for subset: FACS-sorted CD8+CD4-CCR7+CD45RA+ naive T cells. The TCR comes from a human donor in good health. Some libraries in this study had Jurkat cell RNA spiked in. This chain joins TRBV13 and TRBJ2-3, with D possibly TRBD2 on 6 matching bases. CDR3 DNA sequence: TGTGCCAGCAGCTTAGACCGTCGGGAAATGGCGGGGAAGCAGTATTTT. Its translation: CASSLDRREMAGKQYF.